This T cell receptor (beta chain) was found in a study of T cell responses to AZD1222 COVID-19 vaccine. Only in-frame clones appear in the TCRdb table, and some are missing; sequencing was by immunoSEQ multiplex PCR. Of some 100,000 clones listed, around 89% are singletons. A remark on this clone: The antigen is unknown.

CDR3 length equals 13 residues. Germline-derived CDR1 and CDR2 are LNHNV and YYDKDF (reference sequence). The V and J ends lost 3 bases and 3 bases respectively, with 9 bases between them. Regarding the study as a whole: Only five or six AZD1222 recipients were seropositive at baseline. Within unmutated variant regions lay the reported targets of nearly half of spike-specific TCRs.

Sequencing used peripheral blood, obtained 28 days after the second AZD1222 dose. This clonotype was sampled from an adult who received the AZD1222 COVID-19 vaccine. The V call is TRBV15, the J call TRBJ2-7, with D perhaps matching TRBD1 (6 bases). DNA of the CDR3: TGTGCCACCAGCAGCGGGGACAACTACGAGCAGTACTTC. It encodes CATSSGDNYEQYF.